What follows are 10 T cell receptor beta chains derived from one specimen sequenced in a study of blood T cell repertoires in COVID-19. Using immunoSEQ multiplex PCR, the repertoire was profiled, and TCRdb retains in-frame clones only, with some absent. The sample has over 85,000 clones; 75% to 95% are singletons. The sequenced sample was peripheral blood. Receptor source: a man aged 18 to 30 with acute or convalescent COVID-19.

The chain joins TRBV18 to TRBJ2-7, with D possibly being TRBD1 (6 bases). The CDR3 extends over 17 amino acids. Germline V gene sequence: CDR1 KGHSH, CDR2 LQKENI. V lost 6 bases and J lost 5, with 26 bases in between. CDR3 coding DNA: TGTGCCAGCTCTCCAAAAAACCGGGACAACCTAGGGCACGAGCAGTACTTC. As protein: CASSPKNRDNLGHEQYF.

The rearrangement uses TRBV9 and TRBJ1-3; D remains unclear. The CDR3 length is 16 residues. Trimming left V 0 bases short and J 0 bases short, with 10 bases between. Per germline, CDR1 SGDLS and CDR2 YYNGEE. The CDR3 is CASSVATADSGNTIYF. Here the CDR3 DNA reads TGTGCCAGCAGCGTAGCTACAGCGGACTCTGGAAACACCATATATTTT.

V usage is TRBV6-1 and J usage is TRBJ1-1, with a tentative D call TRBD1 (5 bases). This CDR3 contains 18 residues. The V end was cut by 0 bases, the J end by 1 base, with 18 bases between. Looked up from germline, CDR1 is MNHNS and CDR2 is SASEGT. Written as DNA, the CDR3 is TGTGCCAGCAGTGAAGCGAAGGCGCCTGGCAGGGCGAACACTGAAGCTTTCTTT. The encoded protein is CASSEAKAPGRANTEAFF.

A few counts support this clone. V is TRBV19 and J is TRBJ2-7; weak D call: TRBD1 (6 bases). V dropped 5 bases and J dropped 10 bases, with 18 bases sitting between them. Germline values: CDR1 LNHDA, CDR2 SQIVND (reference sequence). The length of the CDR3 is 13 residues. CDR3 nucleotide sequence: TGTGCCAGTAGTCCCATGGGAAGGGGGATACAGTACTTC. Its protein product is CASSPMGRGIQYF.

J is TRBJ1-6 and V is TRBV28; D is undetermined. CDR1 and CDR2 (germline): MDHEN, SYDVKM. Trimming cost V 7 bases and J 0 bases, with 10 bases left between them. The CDR3 has 15 amino acids. The CDR3 protein is CASTLPRSYNSPLHF. CDR3 DNA sequence: TGTGCCAGCACCTTACCGCGCTCCTATAATTCACCCCTCCACTTT.

This rearrangement joins TRBV30 to TRBJ1-2; D is ambiguous. CDR3 length equals 10 residues. Trimming left V 6 bases short and J 7 bases short, with 9 bases between. Germline values: CDR1 GTSNPN, CDR2 SVGIG (reference sequence). The CDR3 reads CACTKPGYTF. The CDR3 DNA follows: TGTGCCTGTACCAAGCCTGGCTACACCTTC.

V and J are TRBV7-9 and TRBJ2-1, with TRBD2 matching 11 bases. Germline V gives CDR1 SEHNR, CDR2 FQNEAQ (reference sequence). The CDR3 is 19 amino acids. V lost 5 bases, J lost 0 bases, and 12 bases stayed unmatched. The CDR3, as DNA: TGTGCCAGCAGCCCCCGCGCTAGCGGGGGGCTTAGCTCCTACAATGAGCAGTTCTTC. Translation: CASSPRASGGLSSYNEQFF.

The rearrangement joins TRBV30 to TRBJ2-7, with TRBD2 identical over 9 bases. The ends lost 1 base at V and 2 bases at J; junction bases unmatched: 6. CDR1 is GTSNPN, CDR2 SVGIG, per germline (reference sequence). This CDR3 region has 15 residues. For the CDR3, the DNA is TGTGCCTGGAGTGACTTTAGCGGGAGTCCCTACGAGCAGTACTTC. It codes for CAWSDFSGSPYEQYF.

The rearrangement links TRBV6-6 to TRBJ1-2, with D possibly matching TRBD1 (5 bases). From germline, CDR1 is MNHNY and CDR2 SVGAGI (reference sequence). Trimming removed 5 bases at V and 8 bases at J, with 15 bases between. The CDR3 contains 13 residues. The CDR3 is CASSPKDSFGYTF. The DNA of the CDR3 is TGTGCCAGCAGTCCTAAAGACAGTTTCGGCTACACCTTC.

The CDR3 coding sequence is TGTGCCAGCTCACCGGGGGGCAATGAGCAGTTCTTC. Amino acid sequence: CASSPGGNEQFF. J is TRBJ2-1 and V is TRBV18; D possibly corresponds to TRBD2 (6 bases). The CDR3 runs to 12 residues. Germline CDR1 and CDR2: KGHSH and LQKENI. Trimming cost V 3 bases and J 6 bases, with 6 bases left between them.